Listed here is a single T cell receptor beta chain. This sample was included in a study of T cell responses to AZD1222 COVID-19 vaccine. TCRdb's table, derived via immunoSEQ multiplex PCR, lists solely in-frame clones and lacks some. The sample includes fewer than 95,000 clones, around nine tenths of them seen just once. Germline assignment: CDR1 SGHRS and CDR2 YFSETQ. With 1 base removed from V and 0 bases from J, the gap between germline ends came to 8 bases. The CDR3 is 16 residues long. This chain connects TRBV5-1 to TRBJ2-6, with D uncertain. This TCR came from an adult who received the AZD1222 COVID-19 vaccine. Sequencing used peripheral blood, obtained 28 days after the second AZD1222 dose. The CDR3 DNA reads as TGCGCCAGCAGCTTGACAATCCGCTCTGGGGCCAACGTCCTGACTTTC. Encoded protein: CASSLTIRSGANVLTF.